Shown below are 16 T cell receptor beta chains from a single sample sequenced in a study of response to subunit inactivated influenza vaccine. TCRdb reprocessed the RT-PCR reads via MiXCR and lists one record per CDR3 protein. The data show 700,000 to 800,000 distinct CDR3 sequences, about 18% seen once. The material was PBMCs from blood, obtained around 5 days after vaccination. Source of these receptors: a man between 45 and 60 years old who received an inactivated influenza vaccine.

The rearrangement joins TRBV7-8 to TRBJ1-1, with D possibly being TRBD1 (5 bases). V gave up 4 bases and J gave up 5 bases, with 20 bases separating them. Per germline, CDR1 SGHVS and CDR2 FQNEAQ. The CDR3 extends over 16 amino acids. The CDR3 loop reads CASSYNPSAAGTEAFF. The CDR3 region has the DNA TGTGCCAGCAGCTACAACCCCTCGGCAGCAGGGACTGAAGCTTTCTTT.

This clonotype was recorded a few times. V gene TRBV6-5 combines with J gene TRBJ1-4; D is ambiguous. V was trimmed by 2 bases and J by 0 bases, leaving 10 bases between them. The CDR3 sequence is 16 residues long. Germline V gene sequence: CDR1 MNHEY, CDR2 SVGAGI. CDR3 sequence: CASSYSMTATNEKLFF. The CDR3 DNA sequence: TGTGCCAGCAGTTACAGTATGACGGCAACTAATGAAAAACTGTTTTTT.

This clonotype was counted between two and nine times. The chain has TRBV10-3 and TRBJ1-3; D ambiguous. This CDR3 spans 15 amino acids. Trimming removed 6 bases from V and 0 bases from J, with 12 bases in between. The V gene's germline CDR1 is ENHRY and CDR2 SYGVKD. DNA for the CDR3: TGTGCCATCAGACTGGACGGTAACTCTGGAAACACCATATATTTT. It specifies CAIRLDGNSGNTIYF.

The chain carries TRBV27 and TRBJ2-2; 9 nucleotides agree with TRBD2. J gave up 5 bases and V 5 bases, and 6 bases lay outside the gene matches. Germline values: CDR1 MNHEY, CDR2 SMNVEV (reference sequence). The CDR3 is made up of 15 amino acids. CDR3 nucleotide sequence: TGTGCCAGCAGTCCACTAGCGGGTCTTACCGGGGAGCTGTTTTTT. This gives the protein CASSPLAGLTGELFF.

To note about this clonotype: A much larger clone differs from this one at a single base, so this may be a read error. The genes are TRBV24-1 and TRBJ2-5, with D tentatively TRBD2 (6 bases). CDR3 size: 16 residues. Germline CDR1 reads KGHDR; CDR2 reads SFDVKD. V lost 4 bases, J lost 2 bases, and 16 bases lay in between. CDR3 bases: TGTGCCACCAGTGACGGGGAACTAGCAGAACAAGAGACCCAGTACTTC. It encodes CATSDGELAEQETQYF.

The chain carries TRBV6-1 and TRBJ2-5; 8 bases match TRBD2. CDR1 MNHNS and CDR2 SASEGT come from the germline V gene. The CDR3 length is 16 residues. Germline trimming cut 6 bases from V and 2 bases from J; bases unmatched to any gene: 11. The CDR3 sequence: CASRPALAGPQETQYF. DNA of the CDR3: TGTGCCAGCAGACCTGCTTTAGCGGGGCCACAAGAGACCCAGTACTTC.

In its sample, this clonotype was seen a few times. This sequence joins TRBV11-2 and TRBJ2-1, with 12 bases that match TRBD2. V shed 4 bases and J 6 bases; nucleotides not matched to a gene: 13. The CDR3 consists of 18 residues. Germline-derived CDR1 and CDR2 are SGHAT and FQNNGV. Here the CDR3 reads CASSSRTGLAGLGNEQFF. In DNA form, the CDR3 reads TGTGCCAGCAGCTCTCGAACTGGACTAGCGGGGTTGGGCAATGAGCAGTTCTTC.

There are a few counts of this clonotype. The chain combines TRBV10-3 with TRBJ1-6; maybe TRBD1 (5 bases). CDR3 length: 13 residues. V shed 2 bases and J shed 11 bases, with 10 bases lying between them. The germline V gene has CDR1 ENHRY and CDR2 SYGVKD. Written as DNA, the CDR3 is TGTGCCATCAGTGAGGTTGGGGCTACACCCCTCCACTTT. Its translation: CAISEVGATPLHF.

The CDR3 protein is CASSTLGLDSSRQYF. DNA of the CDR3: TGTGCCAGCAGTACCTTGGGACTAGATTCCTCTCGGCAGTACTTC. This chain joins TRBV12-3 or TRBV12-4 and TRBJ2-7; 8 bases map to TRBD2. The CDR3 loop spans 15 amino acids. Trimming removed 5 bases from V and 9 bases from J; junction bases left unmatched: 15.

V is TRBV12-3 or TRBV12-4 and J is TRBJ1-2; D uncertain. Trimming took off 2 bases at V and 4 bases at J, with 14 bases between the two ends. CDR3 length equals 15 residues. The CDR3 is CASSLSAGDPYGYTF. The CDR3 bases are TGTGCCAGCAGTTTATCCGCAGGCGACCCCTATGGCTACACCTTC.

The V gene is TRBV29-1, the J gene TRBJ2-3; D possibly corresponds to TRBD2 (6 bases). Germline-derived CDR1 and CDR2 are SQVTM and ANQGSEA. The CDR3 covers 15 residues. Between the trimmed V and J ends, which lost 7 bases and 5 bases, there was a span of 22 bases. The DNA of the CDR3 is TGCAGCGCCAAACTAACTAGCCTCGTAGGAGATACGCAGTATTTT. Protein product: CSAKLTSLVGDTQYF.

There are a few counts of this clonotype. The chain employs TRBV5-1 and TRBJ1-4; D gene unclear. The CDR3 is 14 residues long. Trimming left V 0 bases short and J 7 bases short, with 10 bases between. Germline V gene data show CDR1 as SGHRS and CDR2 as YFSETQ. The DNA for the CDR3 is TGCGCCAGCAGCTTGGTCCGGGGAGGTGAAAAACTGTTTTTT. Its translation: CASSLVRGGEKLFF. Filled out from reference TRBV5-1 and TRBJ1-4, the complete variable domain reads KAGVTQTPRYLIKTRGQQVTLSCSPISGHRSVSWYQQTPGQGLQFLFEYFSETQRNKGNFPGRFSGRQFSNSRSEMNVSTLELGDSALYLCASSLVRGGEKLFFGSGTQLSVL.

The V call is TRBV18, the J call TRBJ1-1; D call uncertain. Trimming stripped 3 bases from V and 8 bases from J, with 13 bases between. Per germline, CDR1 KGHSH and CDR2 LQKENI. The CDR3 consists of 13 residues. The CDR3 loop is CASSPFLGLEAFF. DNA for the CDR3: TGTGCCAGCTCACCCTTCCTGGGATTAGAAGCTTTCTTT.

V usage is TRBV5-1 and J usage is TRBJ2-2, with 13 bases matching TRBD2. This CDR3 has 17 amino acids. V dropped 4 bases and J dropped 4; count of bases not matched to a gene: 7. Germline loops: CDR1 SGHRS, CDR2 YFSETQ. The CDR3, as DNA: TGCGCCAGCAGCCGGTCGGGACTAGCGGGACTCACCGGGGAGCTGTTTTTT. Its protein is CASSRSGLAGLTGELFF. The full variable domain, completed using reference TRBV5-1 and TRBJ2-2, is KAGVTQTPRYLIKTRGQQVTLSCSPISGHRSVSWYQQTPGQGLQFLFEYFSETQRNKGNFPGRFSGRQFSNSRSEMNVSTLELGDSALYLCASSRSGLAGLTGELFFGEGSRLTVL.

The chain recombines TRBV11-2 with TRBJ2-1; 7 bases are shared with TRBD2. CDR1 and CDR2 (germline): SGHAT, FQNNGV. V was pared by 2 bases and J by 8 bases, with 15 bases of the junction left unmatched. This CDR3 contains 17 residues. CDR3 bases: TGTGCCAGCAGCTTAATCTTAGGAGGCGGGAGTTTCGATGAGCAGTTCTTC. As protein: CASSLILGGGSFDEQFF. Drawing the rest from reference TRBV11-2 and TRBJ2-1, the complete variable domain is EAGVAQSPRYKIIEKRQSVAFWCNPISGHATLYWYQQILGQGPKLLIQFQNNGVVDDSQLPKDRFSAERLKGVDSTLKIQPAKLEDSAVYLCASSLILGGGSFDEQFFGPGTRLTVL.

There are many counts of this clonotype. The chain carries TRBV12-3 or TRBV12-4 and TRBJ2-6; no firm D call. The V end lost 8 bases, the J end lost 0 bases, and 8 bases lay between the germline ends. The CDR3 is made up of 14 amino acids. This chain's CDR3 is CASSLDSGANVLTF. DNA of the CDR3: TGTGCCAGCTCGTTGGACTCTGGGGCCAACGTCCTGACTTTC.